This TCR beta chain was documented in a study of T cells after yellow fever vaccination. Study-wide points: It was the secondary response that reached its peak faster, day 5 versus 15, but it was weaker. Some clonotypes, a small share, were shared between CD4 and CD8 compartments.

Using its own MiXCR run on the 5' RACE reads, TCRdb lists one record per CDR3 protein. Here the sample spans a few hundred thousand distinct CDR3 sequences, roughly 4.3% being singletons. V gave up 6 bases and J gave up 4 bases, with 22 bases separating them. CDR1 is SQVTM, CDR2 ANQGSEA, per germline. This CDR3 is built from 16 residues. Remarks on this clonotype: Its cognate antigen is unknown.

The source of this sequence is a man younger than 35 who received the YFV17D yellow fever vaccine. This sample comprised PBMCs, obtained 5 days after the yellow fever booster vaccination. The chain joins TRBV29-1 to TRBJ2-1; D perhaps matches TRBD2 (7 bases). The chain's CDR3 is CSVEKGGGGEYNEQFF. As DNA, the CDR3 is TGCAGCGTCGAGAAGGGTGGAGGGGGGGAATACAATGAGCAGTTCTTC.